This is a list of T cell receptor beta chains from one sample in a study of cytomegalovirus exposure and HLA in healthy donors. Repertoires were generated with immunoSEQ multiplex PCR, while TCRdb's copy carries only in-frame clones and drops some. The data contain roughly 68,000 clones, roughly 95% of them singletons. Sequencing input: PBMCs. The receptors were gathered from a woman between 18 and 30 years old in good health and CMV-seropositive. Both conserved end residues are part of each CDR3. A D gene is named only where the DNA matches it firmly. Clone size is stated in some rows and not others, as once, few, many or a class when expanded.

D	V	size	J	DNA	CDR3
-	TRBV5-1	-	TRBJ2-7	TGCGCCAGCAGCGACCGGGGCTACGAGCAGTACTTC	CASSDRGYEQYF
TRBD2	TRBV4-1	-	TRBJ2-3	TGCGCCAGCAGCCAAGGAAGGACTAGCGGACACACAGATACGCAGTATTTT	CASSQGRTSGHTDTQYF
-	TRBV7-3	once	TRBJ2-3	TGTGCCAGCAGCTTGTCCAGGGGAGATACGCAGTATTTT	CASSLSRGDTQYF
TRBD1	TRBV5-6	-	TRBJ2-1	TGTGCCAGCAGCTTTGGGGACAGGGTGGGGAGGGGGCAGTTCTTC	CASSFGDRVGRGQFF
TRBD2	TRBV6-1	once	TRBJ2-5	TGTGCCAGCAGTCGACTAGCGGGAGGGCAAGAGACCCAGTACTTC	CASSRLAGGQETQYF
TRBD2	TRBV30	-	TRBJ2-1	TGTGCCCGTCGGACTAGCGGCTACAATGAGCAGTTCTTC	CARRTSGYNEQFF
-	TRBV19	-	TRBJ2-2	TGTGCCACCCTTAGCTACGGGGAGCTGTTTTTT	CATLSYGELFF
-	TRBV18	-	TRBJ2-6	TGTGCCAGCTTCAAGGGGGTTGGGGCCAACGTCCTGACTTTC	CASFKGVGANVLTF
TRBD2	TRBV7-2	-	TRBJ2-1	TGTGCCAGCAGCTTAGCGGTACTAGCGGGAGGGCCCGGTGAGCAGTTCTTC	CASSLAVLAGGPGEQFF
TRBD1	TRBV10-3	-	TRBJ1-2	TGTGCCATCAGTGATGACAGGGGCTATGGCTACACCTTC	CAISDDRGYGYTF
-	TRBV19	-	TRBJ2-7	TGTGCCAGTAGAGGGGGGGGACTTCCCTACGAGCAGTACTTC	CASRGGGLPYEQYF
-	TRBV27	-	TRBJ1-2	TGTGCTACGGATCAGGATGGCTACACCTTC	CATDQDGYTF
TRBD1	TRBV5-4	-	TRBJ2-1	TGTGCCAGCAGCTCCGTACGACAGGGATCCTACAATGAGCAGTTCTTC	CASSSVRQGSYNEQFF
TRBD1	TRBV28	-	TRBJ2-2	TGTGCCAGCAGTCCGTACGGGACAGTTTCTCTCACCGGGGAGCTGTTTTTT	CASSPYGTVSLTGELFF
-	TRBV5-4	-	TRBJ2-7	TGTGCCAGCAGCGCCGGGACAAACGGGTACGAGCAGTACTTC	CASSAGTNGYEQYF
-	TRBV28	-	TRBJ2-6	TGTGCCAGCAGTTACGGGGGGCGCGTCTCTGGGGCCAACGTCCTGACTTTC	CASSYGGRVSGANVLTF